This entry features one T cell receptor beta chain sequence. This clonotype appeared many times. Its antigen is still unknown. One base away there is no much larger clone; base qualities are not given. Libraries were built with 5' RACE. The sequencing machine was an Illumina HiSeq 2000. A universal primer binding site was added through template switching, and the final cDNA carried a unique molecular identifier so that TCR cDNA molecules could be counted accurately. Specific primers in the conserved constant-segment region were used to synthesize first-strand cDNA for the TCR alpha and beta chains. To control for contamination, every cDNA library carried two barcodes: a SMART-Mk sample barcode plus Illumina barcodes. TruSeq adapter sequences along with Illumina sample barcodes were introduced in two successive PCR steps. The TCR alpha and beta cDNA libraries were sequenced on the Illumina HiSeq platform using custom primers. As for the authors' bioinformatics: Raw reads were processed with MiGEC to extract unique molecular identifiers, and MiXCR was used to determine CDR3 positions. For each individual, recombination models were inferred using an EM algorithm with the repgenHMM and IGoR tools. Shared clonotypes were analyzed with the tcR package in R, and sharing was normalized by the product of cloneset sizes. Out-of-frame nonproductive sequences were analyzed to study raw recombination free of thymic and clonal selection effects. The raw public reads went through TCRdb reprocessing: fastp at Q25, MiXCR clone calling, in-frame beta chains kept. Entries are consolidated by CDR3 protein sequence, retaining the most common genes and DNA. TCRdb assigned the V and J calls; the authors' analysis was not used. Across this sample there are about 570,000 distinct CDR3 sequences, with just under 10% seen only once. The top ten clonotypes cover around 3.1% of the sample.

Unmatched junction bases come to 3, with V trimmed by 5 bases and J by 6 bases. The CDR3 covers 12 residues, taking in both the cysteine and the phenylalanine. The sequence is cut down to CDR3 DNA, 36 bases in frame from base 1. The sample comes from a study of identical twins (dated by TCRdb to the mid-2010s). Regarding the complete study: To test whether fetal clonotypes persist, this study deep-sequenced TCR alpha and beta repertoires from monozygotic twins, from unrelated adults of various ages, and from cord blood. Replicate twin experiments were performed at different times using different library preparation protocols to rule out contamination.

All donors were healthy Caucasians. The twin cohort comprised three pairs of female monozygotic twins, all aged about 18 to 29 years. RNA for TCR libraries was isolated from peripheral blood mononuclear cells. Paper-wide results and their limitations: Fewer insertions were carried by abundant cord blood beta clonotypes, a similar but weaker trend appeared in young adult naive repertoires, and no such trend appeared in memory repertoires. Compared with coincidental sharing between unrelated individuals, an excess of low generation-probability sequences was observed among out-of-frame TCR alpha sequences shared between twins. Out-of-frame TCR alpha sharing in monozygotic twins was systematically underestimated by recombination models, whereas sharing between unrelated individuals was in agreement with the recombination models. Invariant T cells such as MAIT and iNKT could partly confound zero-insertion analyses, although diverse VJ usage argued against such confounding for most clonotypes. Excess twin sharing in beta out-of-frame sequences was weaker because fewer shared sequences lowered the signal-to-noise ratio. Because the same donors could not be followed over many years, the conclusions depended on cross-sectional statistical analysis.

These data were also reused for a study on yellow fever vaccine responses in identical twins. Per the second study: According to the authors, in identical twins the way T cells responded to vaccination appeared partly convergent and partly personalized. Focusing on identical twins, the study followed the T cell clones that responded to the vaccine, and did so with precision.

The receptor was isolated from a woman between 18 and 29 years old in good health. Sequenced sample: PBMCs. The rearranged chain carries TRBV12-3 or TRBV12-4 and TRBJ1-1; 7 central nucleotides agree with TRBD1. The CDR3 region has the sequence CASSNQGAEAFF. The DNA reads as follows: TGTGCCAGCAGTAATCAGGGGGCTGAAGCTTTCTTT.